The 20 T cell receptor beta chains presented below share a single source sample, sequenced in a study of cytomegalovirus exposure and HLA in healthy donors. This table comes from immunoSEQ multiplex PCR, and its TCRdb copy is limited to in-frame clones, with some not included. Seen here are some 100,000 clones, 85% to 90% observed once, and the top ten hold about 2%. The source material was PBMCs. The receptor source for this set is a young woman in good health and CMV-seronegative.

This chain links TRBV25-1 with TRBJ2-3; 10 bases map to TRBD1. V lost 2 bases to trimming and J lost 2 bases; unmatched junction nucleotides: 1. This CDR3 has 15 amino acids. Looked up from germline, CDR1 is MGHDK and CDR2 is SYGVNS. DNA of the CDR3: TGTGCCAGCAGTGAAGGGACAGGGGACACAGATACGCAGTATTTT. It translates to CASSEGTGDTDTQYF.

This clone has a single count. V usage is TRBV11-1 and J usage is TRBJ2-1, with 10 nucleotides matching TRBD2. Losses at the gene ends were 5 bases for V and 3 bases for J; bases not matched to a gene: 1. Germline assignment: CDR1 SGHAT and CDR2 FQDESV (reference sequence). The CDR3 is 14 amino acids. CDR3: CASSSGGGYNEQFF. The CDR3 DNA sequence: TGTGCCAGCAGCAGCGGGGGGGGCTACAATGAGCAGTTCTTC.

The rearrangement joins TRBV29-1 to TRBJ2-7; D might be TRBD1 (6 bases). The V gene lost 1 base and the J gene lost 2 bases, with 9 bases spanning the gap. Germline CDR1 and CDR2: SQVTM and ANQGSEA. CDR3 length equals 13 residues. The CDR3 DNA reads TGCAGCGTTGAAGCCGGACAGACCTACGAGCAGTACTTC. As protein: CSVEAGQTYEQYF.

This chain uses TRBV7-8 with TRBJ1-1; the D gene is possibly TRBD1 (5 bases). Trimming stripped 0 bases from V and 8 bases from J, with 13 bases between. The germline gives CDR1 SGHVS, CDR2 FQNEAQ. This CDR3 is 14 amino acids long. CDR3 amino acids: CASSLADFRTEAFF. Here the CDR3 DNA reads TGTGCCAGCAGCTTAGCTGATTTCCGGACAGAAGCTTTCTTT.

The chain has TRBV30 and TRBJ2-5; 10 nucleotides line up with TRBD1. Losses at the gene ends were 5 bases for V and 6 bases for J; bases not matched to a gene: 3. This CDR3 is 12 amino acids long. The germline CDR1 and CDR2 sequences are GTSNPN and SVGIG (reference sequence). The CDR3 reads CAWSGQGQTQYF. The CDR3 DNA reads TGTGCCTGGTCGGGACAGGGGCAGACCCAGTACTTC. The full variable domain, rest sourced from reference TRBV30 and TRBJ2-5, is SQTIHQWPATLVQPVGSPLSLECTVEGTSNPNLYWYRQAAGRGLQLLFYSVGIGQISSEVPQNLSASRPQDRQFILSSKKLLLSDSGFYLCAWSGQGQTQYFGPGTRLLVL.

The chain uses TRBV29-1 and TRBJ1-1, with a possible D match to TRBD1 (5 bases). Germline V lookup: CDR1 SQVTM, CDR2 ANQGSEA. The length of the CDR3 is 12 residues. V shed 4 bases and J shed 7 bases, with 13 bases lying between them. The CDR3 sequence is CSVGGSRIEAFF. The DNA of the CDR3 is TGCAGCGTTGGGGGCAGTAGAATTGAAGCTTTCTTT. Full variable domain (outside the CDR3, taken from reference TRBV29-1 and TRBJ1-1): SAVISQKPSRDICQRGTSLTIQCQVDSQVTMMFWYRQQPGQSLTLIATANQGSEATYESGFVIDKFPISRPNLTFSTLTVSNMSPEDSSIYLCSVGGSRIEAFFGQGTRLTVV.

J is TRBJ1-1 and V is TRBV30; D not resolved. The CDR3 contains 13 residues. Germline CDR1 is GTSNPN and CDR2 is SVGIG (reference sequence). The V gene lost 0 bases and the J gene lost 1 base, with 6 bases spanning the gap. The CDR3 DNA reads as TGTGCCTGGAGTGTTAGTGAGAACACTGAAGCTTTCTTT. The encoded protein is CAWSVSENTEAFF.

The J gene is TRBJ1-1, the V gene TRBV6-6; 7 nucleotides match TRBD1. In germline, CDR1 is MNHNY, CDR2 SVGAGI (reference sequence). This CDR3 has 15 amino acids. With 6 bases clipped from V and 5 bases from J, the junction kept 12 bases outside the gene matches. The CDR3 protein is CASRVKQGSGTEAFF. The CDR3 DNA reads TGTGCCAGCAGGGTTAAACAGGGGAGTGGAACTGAAGCTTTCTTT.

The chain recombines TRBV6-6 with TRBJ1-1, with D maybe TRBD1 (6 bases). This CDR3 has 13 amino acids. CDR1 MNHNY and CDR2 SVGAGI come from the germline V gene (reference sequence). Trimming removed 2 bases at V and 8 bases at J, with 12 bases between. DNA for the CDR3: TGTGCCAGCAGTTACGAGGGGGTAGTCGAAGCTTTCTTT. Translation: CASSYEGVVEAFF.

The chain links TRBV2 to TRBJ2-1; TRBD2 is a possible D gene (6 bases). Deletions cut 8 bases from V and 7 bases from J, with 9 bases between. Germline loops: CDR1 SNHLY, CDR2 FYNNEI. CDR3 size: 11 residues. CDR3 DNA sequence: TGTGCCAGCGAGGGGAGGAATGAGCAGTTCTTC. Encoded protein: CASEGRNEQFF.

The chain has TRBV28 and TRBJ1-6; TRBD1 is a possible D gene (5 bases). The CDR3 has 17 amino acids. V lost 6 bases to trimming and J lost 15 bases, with 30 bases between them. Looked up from germline, CDR1 is MDHEN and CDR2 is SYDVKM. The DNA for the CDR3 is TGTGCCAGCAGCCTACAAGTACCGGGACTTTCCCTTTCAGGCCTCCACTTT. This gives the protein CASSLQVPGLSLSGLHF.

Ten or more counts support this clone. The chain carries TRBV15 and TRBJ2-4; the match to TRBD2 covers 8 bases. The trim removed 2 bases at V and 0 bases at J, leaving 12 bases unmatched. Germline V CDR1 and CDR2: LNHNV, YYDKDF (reference sequence). The CDR3 spans 19 residues. As DNA, the CDR3 is TGTGCCACCAGCAGACCTACTAGCGGAACTATTCTAGCCAAAAACATTCAGTACTTC. It translates to CATSRPTSGTILAKNIQYF.

The table lists this clone with a count of one. The chain combines TRBV19 with TRBJ1-2; possible D gene TRBD1, 5 bases. Looked up from germline, CDR1 is LNHDA and CDR2 is SQIVND (reference sequence). This CDR3 spans 14 amino acids. V was pared by 0 bases and J by 6 bases, with 11 bases between. The CDR3 DNA is TGTGCCAGTAGTATAGATGGCAGGGCAAATGGCTACACCTTC. Amino acids: CASSIDGRANGYTF.

This chain connects TRBV5-1 to TRBJ1-5, with D unclear. Germline CDR1 and CDR2: SGHRS and YFSETQ. V shed 1 base and J shed 3 bases, with 8 bases lying between them. The CDR3 sequence is 14 residues long. CDR3 nucleotides: TGCGCCAGCAGCTTGCTCGGGGACAATCAGCCCCAGCATTTT. Its protein product is CASSLLGDNQPQHF.

V and J are TRBV30 and TRBJ2-7, with D perhaps TRBD2 (6 bases). Per germline, CDR1 GTSNPN and CDR2 SVGIG (reference sequence). CDR3 size: 17 residues. Trimming cost V 5 bases and J 3 bases, with 26 bases left between them. The CDR3 DNA reads TGTGCCTGGGGAGGGAATCGGCAAGGGGCCCGCCGCTACGAGCAGTACTTC. This gives the protein CAWGGNRQGARRYEQYF.

Points on this clone: The germline gene is not matched at one end of the junction; a read error may be the cause. This rearrangement joins TRBV5-8 to TRBJ1-4, with 7 bases aligning to TRBD1. This CDR3 is 11 amino acids long. Germline-derived CDR1 and CDR2 are SGHTS and YDEGEE. This CDR3 reads CASSLYGDSHF. The CDR3 nucleotides read TGTGCCAGCAGCTTGTATGGGGACAGTCATTTT.

This clone was counted between two and nine times. The chain combines TRBV29-1 with TRBJ2-7; no definite D call. V lost 0 bases, J lost 3 bases, and 6 bases lay in between. Germline lookup yields CDR1 SQVTM and CDR2 ANQGSEA. CDR3 length: 12 residues. DNA for the CDR3: TGCAGCGTTGAAGATACAAGCTACGAGCAGTACTTC. Protein product: CSVEDTSYEQYF.

The chain links TRBV7-6 to TRBJ2-3; 10 nucleotides agree with TRBD2. Germline V lookup: CDR1 SGHVS, CDR2 FNYEAQ. There are 16 residues in the CDR3. V dropped 1 base and J dropped 5; count of bases not matched to a gene: 6. The chain's CDR3 is CASSLGVSGGIDTQYF. The CDR3 coding sequence is TGTGCCAGCAGCTTAGGGGTTAGCGGGGGGATAGATACGCAGTATTTT.

This clone is a singleton in its sample. V and J are TRBV2 and TRBJ2-2; weak D call: TRBD1 (6 bases). Trimming removed 3 bases from V and 13 bases from J, with 9 bases in between. The length of the CDR3 is 11 residues. Germline V gene lookup returns CDR1 SNHLY and CDR2 FYNNEI. Here the CDR3 reads CASSEGAGLFF. CDR3 coding DNA: TGTGCCAGCAGTGAGGGGGCCGGGCTGTTTTTT.

The rearrangement joins TRBV5-1 to TRBJ2-7; TRBD1 is a possible D gene (6 bases). V lost 2 bases to trimming and J lost 2 bases, with 11 bases between them. CDR3 length: 14 residues. Germline CDR1 and CDR2: SGHRS and YFSETQ. CDR3 nucleotides: TGCGCCAGCAGCTTTGACGCAGGGGCCTACGAGCAGTACTTC. Protein: CASSFDAGAYEQYF.